Below are 17 T cell receptor beta chains sequenced from a single sample in a study of blood T cell repertoires in COVID-19. TCRdb's copy holds only in-frame clones and misses some; the assay was immunoSEQ multiplex PCR. This table holds roughly 100,000 clones, just under 85% found once. The specimen was peripheral blood. These receptors came from a man between 40 and 49 years old with active or convalescent COVID-19.

This clone has a handful of counts. The J gene is TRBJ1-5, the V gene TRBV4-1; a weak D match, TRBD1 (6 bases). From germline, CDR1 is MGHRA and CDR2 YSYEKL. The CDR3 is made up of 15 amino acids. Trimming removed 0 bases from V and 3 bases from J, with 9 bases in between. The chain's CDR3 is CASSQDDRINQPQHF. The CDR3 DNA reads TGCGCCAGCAGCCAAGATGACAGGATCAATCAGCCCCAGCATTTT.

The gene calls are TRBV19 and TRBJ2-3; D gene uncertain. This CDR3 has 13 amino acids. Trimming removed 4 bases from V and 1 base from J, with 6 bases in between. Per germline, CDR1 LNHDA and CDR2 SQIVND (reference sequence). In DNA, the CDR3 is TGTGCCAGTAGTACCCGAGGCACAGATACGCAGTATTTT. Protein product: CASSTRGTDTQYF.

The V and J genes are TRBV12-3 or TRBV12-4 and TRBJ1-2; D call uncertain. The germline V and J ends were trimmed by 6 bases and 8 bases, with 10 bases remaining between them. The CDR3 has 11 residues. In nucleotides, the CDR3 is TGTGCCAGCAGCCCTTCCCCGGGCTACACCTTC. Its translation is CASSPSPGYTF.

The chain employs TRBV7-2 and TRBJ2-7; 11 bases align to TRBD2. The CDR3 is 14 residues long. The V gene's germline CDR1 is SGHTA and CDR2 FQGNSA. Trimming cost V 3 bases and J 3 bases; bases outside gene matches: 1. The CDR3 here is CASSLTSGNYEQYF. The CDR3 DNA reads TGTGCCAGCAGCTTGACTAGCGGGAACTACGAGCAGTACTTC.

The CDR3 sequence: CASTYRAGELFF. In nucleotides, the CDR3 is TGTGCCAGCACCTACAGGGCCGGGGAGCTGTTTTTT. The rearrangement links TRBV11-2 to TRBJ2-2; perhaps TRBD1 as D (6 bases). V was clipped by 7 bases and J by 6 bases, with 9 bases between them. Per the germline V gene, CDR1 is SGHAT and CDR2 is FQNNGV. There are 12 residues in the CDR3.

The chain joins TRBV2 to TRBJ2-5; TRBD2 agrees at 7 bases. Germline CDR1 and CDR2: SNHLY and FYNNEI. The V and J ends lost 4 bases and 5 bases, in that order; junction bases with no gene match: 7. CDR3 length: 14 residues. DNA of the CDR3: TGTGCCAGCAGTGTTATGACTAGCAAGGAGACCCAGTACTTC. The encoded protein is CASSVMTSKETQYF.

The count of this clone is one. The V gene is TRBV4-2, the J gene TRBJ2-3; TRBD2 agrees at 12 bases. V shed 0 bases, J shed 4 bases, and the junction held 11 bases outside the gene matches. The CDR3 is 19 residues long. CDR1 LGHNA and CDR2 YNFKEQ come from the germline V gene. Here the CDR3 DNA reads TGTGCCAGCAGCCAAGATGGGCTAGCGGGGGGGCTAGGGGCAGATACGCAGTATTTT. It translates to CASSQDGLAGGLGADTQYF.

The rearrangement joins TRBV5-1 to TRBJ2-3; 7 positions match TRBD1. Unmatched junction bases numbered 6, after V lost 5 bases and J lost 0 bases. This CDR3 is built from 15 residues. CDR1 is SGHRS and CDR2 is YFSETQ in the germline V gene. Written as DNA, the CDR3 is TGCGCCAGCAGTTGGACAGGAACTAGCACAGATACGCAGTATTTT. It encodes CASSWTGTSTDTQYF.

The chain uses TRBV5-8 and TRBJ2-1, with D hard to call. This CDR3 is built from 16 residues. Trimming removed 0 bases from V and 0 bases from J, with 10 bases in between. Germline CDR1 SGHTS, CDR2 YDEGEE. CDR3 in DNA: TGTGCCAGCAGCTTGGCCGGTACGAGCTCCTACAATGAGCAGTTCTTC. Translated: CASSLAGTSSYNEQFF.

This chain connects TRBV5-1 to TRBJ1-5; no definite D call. The CDR3 loop spans 13 amino acids. The germline V and J ends were trimmed by 0 bases and 6 bases, with 7 bases remaining between them. Germline-derived CDR1 and CDR2 are SGHRS and YFSETQ. CDR3 protein: CASSLVEGQPQHF. For the CDR3, the DNA is TGCGCCAGCAGCTTGGTTGAGGGTCAGCCCCAGCATTTT.

The V gene is TRBV9, the J gene TRBJ2-1; 10 nucleotides agree with TRBD2. This CDR3 has 14 amino acids. Germline V CDR1 and CDR2: SGDLS, YYNGEE. Trimming took 5 bases from V and 2 from J; bases not matched to a gene: 1. CDR3 region: CASSTSGAYNEQFF. The CDR3 nucleotides read TGTGCCAGCAGTACTAGCGGGGCCTACAATGAGCAGTTCTTC.

The chain has TRBV7-3 and TRBJ2-6; 9 positions agree with TRBD1. Per germline, CDR1 SGHTA and CDR2 FQGTGA. This CDR3 has 18 amino acids. Unmatched junction bases numbered 7, after V lost 4 bases and J lost 0 bases. CDR3 in DNA: TGTGCCAGCAGCTCCTCGACAGGGGGAAGCTCTGGGGCCAACGTCCTGACTTTC. Protein: CASSSSTGGSSGANVLTF.

This clone was detected only once. In DNA form, the CDR3 reads TGTGCCAGCATTCCCCAAGGACAGGGATCCTATGGCTACACCTTC. Its protein is CASIPQGQGSYGYTF. The rearrangement links TRBV25-1 to TRBJ1-2, with TRBD1 identical over 8 bases. CDR3 length: 15 amino acids. Germline V CDR1 and CDR2: MGHDK, SYGVNS. V shed 7 bases, J shed 4 bases, and the junction held 11 bases outside the gene matches.

This clone occurred a few times. The chain employs TRBV2 and TRBJ1-2; 9 bases agree with TRBD1. V lost 7 bases, J lost 7 bases, and 7 bases stayed unmatched. The CDR3 is made up of 13 amino acids. Germline V gives CDR1 SNHLY, CDR2 FYNNEI. CDR3 nucleotide sequence: TGTGCCAGCAACCCGACAGGGGGAAGTGGCTACACCTTC. This encodes CASNPTGGSGYTF. Combining the CDR3 with reference TRBV2 and TRBJ1-2 gives the whole variable domain EPEVTQTPSHQVTQMGQEVILRCVPISNHLYFYWYRQILGQKVEFLVSFYNNEISEKSEIFDDQFSVERPDGSNFTLKIRSTKLEDSAMYFCASNPTGGSGYTFGSGTRLTVV.

The V and J genes are TRBV7-9 and TRBJ1-2; 7 bases match TRBD1. The junction had 1 base not matched to a gene; V was cut back by 0 bases and J by 0 bases. The CDR3 spans 15 residues. CDR1 and CDR2 (germline): SEHNR, FQNEAQ (reference sequence). The CDR3 sequence is CASSLATGTNYGYTF. CDR3 nucleotide sequence: TGTGCCAGCAGCTTAGCGACAGGGACTAACTATGGCTACACCTTC.

V is TRBV6-5 and J is TRBJ2-5; 12 nucleotides agree with TRBD2. The CDR3 is 15 residues long. CDR1 is MNHEY and CDR2 is SVGAGI in the germline V gene. The V segment lost 4 bases and the J segment 4 bases; nucleotides outside the gene matches: 4. The CDR3 region has the DNA TGTGCCAGCAGTTCTAGCGGGGGGGTACCAGAGACCCAGTACTTC. This gives the protein CASSSSGGVPETQYF.

The CDR3 sequence is CASSESPGGGTQYF. Here the CDR3 DNA reads TGTGCCAGCAGTGAAAGTCCAGGGGGTGGCACGCAGTATTTT. The chain joins TRBV6-1 to TRBJ2-3, with 7 bases that match TRBD1. The length of the CDR3 is 14 residues. The V gene end was trimmed by 2 bases and the J gene end by 9 bases; junction bases not matched to a gene: 8. Per germline, CDR1 MNHNS and CDR2 SASEGT.